These 30 T cell receptor beta chains originate from one sample sequenced in a study of T-cell memory formation after mild COVID-19. TCRdb passed the 5' RACE reads through MiXCR, listing each CDR3 protein once. The sample has a few hundred thousand distinct CDR3 sequences; approximately 15% are singletons. Sequencing input: PBMCs or a T cell subset sorted from them (not recorded which). The receptors were sampled from a man younger than 35 who had mild COVID-19 (a few samples of this study predate the infection). Cell type and time point are not known.

The chain carries TRBV9 and TRBJ1-1, with 7 bases matching TRBD1. The CDR3 runs 17 residues. Germline CDR1 is SGDLS and CDR2 is YYNGEE. Trimming removed 2 bases from V and 12 bases from J; junction bases left unmatched: 22. The CDR3 loop reads CASSVPTSGTVDVQSFF. The DNA for the CDR3 is TGTGCCAGCAGCGTCCCAACCTCCGGGACAGTGGATGTACAATCTTTCTTT.

In its sample, this clonotype was seen a few times. The chain joins TRBV5-1 to TRBJ2-7, with TRBD1 identical over 10 bases. V was pared by 3 bases and J by 5 bases, with 8 bases of the junction left unmatched. Germline lookup yields CDR1 SGHRS and CDR2 YFSETQ. The CDR3 spans 15 residues. DNA of the CDR3: TGCGCCAGCAGCTCGCCGGGACAGGGGACGGACGAGCAGTACTTC. It translates to CASSSPGQGTDEQYF.

V gene TRBV27 combines with J gene TRBJ2-7, with TRBD2 identical over 16 bases. The CDR3 contains 14 residues. Germline V gene data show CDR1 as MNHEY and CDR2 as SMNVEV (reference sequence). V shed 6 bases, J shed 7 bases, and the junction held 3 bases outside the gene matches. The CDR3 protein is CASRAGLAGGEQYF. CDR3 coding DNA: TGTGCCAGCAGAGCGGGACTAGCGGGGGGGGAGCAGTACTTC.

CDR3 region: CASSQLGTQETQYF. DNA of the CDR3: TGTGCCAGCAGCCAACTAGGGACTCAAGAGACCCAGTACTTC. The chain has TRBV3-1 and TRBJ2-5; tentative D call: TRBD2 (6 bases). Germline CDR1 reads LGHDT; CDR2 reads YNNKEL (reference sequence). This CDR3 comprises 14 residues. V was cut by 2 bases and J by 2 bases, with 9 bases left in between.

V gene TRBV18 combines with J gene TRBJ2-5; D unclear. Germline lookup yields CDR1 KGHSH and CDR2 LQKENI. Trimming cost V 2 bases and J 5 bases, with 6 bases left between them. This CDR3 region has 12 residues. The DNA of the CDR3 is TGTGCCAGCTCACCATTCCGCGAGACCCAGTACTTC. Translating gives CASSPFRETQYF.

The table lists this clonotype with a few counts. The genes are TRBV7-2 and TRBJ1-6; 9 nucleotides agree with TRBD1. The length of the CDR3 is 15 residues. Germline CDR1 is SGHTA and CDR2 is FQGNSA. With V trimmed by 3 bases and J by 8 bases, 5 bases remained unmatched. The CDR3 is CASSFAGQGYSPLHF. CDR3 DNA: TGTGCCAGCAGCTTCGCTGGACAGGGGTATTCACCCCTCCACTTT. Based on the CDR3 plus reference TRBV7-2 and TRBJ1-6, the full variable domain is GAGVSQSPSNKVTEKGKDVELRCDPISGHTALYWYRQSLGQGLEFLIYFQGNSAPDKSGLPSDRFSAERTGGSVSTLTIQRTQQEDSAVYLCASSFAGQGYSPLHFGNGTRLTVT.

This clonotype was detected a few times. This chain joins TRBV24-1 and TRBJ2-1, with D possibly matching TRBD2 (6 bases). Germline V CDR1 and CDR2: KGHDR, SFDVKD. The CDR3 consists of 13 residues. The V gene lost 5 bases and the J gene lost 6 bases, with 10 bases spanning the gap. The CDR3 bases are TGTGCCACCAGTGCCCGGAGGGGCAATGAGCAGTTCTTC. Translation: CATSARRGNEQFF.

The table lists this clonotype with a few counts. The CDR3 sequence: CASSSDAGEQYF. In nucleotides, the CDR3 is TGTGCCAGCAGTTCGGATGCGGGGGAGCAGTACTTC. This chain uses TRBV12-3 or TRBV12-4 with TRBJ2-7, with D perhaps matching TRBD2 (6 bases). The CDR3 has 12 amino acids. The V gene lost 4 bases and the J gene lost 7 bases, with 11 bases spanning the gap.

The chain links TRBV28 to TRBJ2-6; 7 nucleotides align to TRBD1. Trimming removed 5 bases from V and 1 base from J; junction bases left unmatched: 2. Germline lookup yields CDR1 MDHEN and CDR2 SYDVKM. The CDR3 extends over 15 amino acids. The DNA of the CDR3 is TGTGCCAGCAGTACACAGGGGTCTGGGGCCAACGTCCTGACTTTC. Protein product: CASSTQGSGANVLTF.

This sequence joins TRBV20-1 and TRBJ1-3; the match to TRBD1 covers 10 bases. The germline CDR1 and CDR2 sequences are DFQATT and SNEGSKA (reference sequence). The CDR3 totals 14 residues. With 6 bases clipped from V and 4 bases from J, the junction kept 6 bases outside the gene matches. The CDR3 coding sequence is TGCAGTGCCCCGGACAGGGGGATCGGAAACACCATATATTTT. Residues: CSAPDRGIGNTIYF.

This clonotype was recorded many times. The chain combines TRBV18 with TRBJ1-1; no firm D call. V was trimmed by 6 bases and J by 6 bases, leaving 17 bases between them. Germline V gene sequence: CDR1 KGHSH, CDR2 LQKENI. The CDR3 contains 14 residues. CDR3 DNA sequence: TGTGCCAGCTCGATGGGGTTCGGGTTAGCTGAAGCTTTCTTT. Its translation: CASSMGFGLAEAFF. Based on the CDR3 plus reference TRBV18 and TRBJ1-1, the full variable domain is NAGVMQNPRHLVRRRGQEARLRCSPMKGHSHVYWYRQLPEEGLKFMVYLQKENIIDESGMPKERFSAEFPKEGPSILRIQQVVRGDSAAYFCASSMGFGLAEAFFGQGTRLTVV.

The table lists this clonotype with a few counts. The chain couples TRBV18 to TRBJ1-5; TRBD1 aligns across 7 bases. V was clipped by 3 bases and J by 7 bases; unmatched bases: 3. The germline CDR1 and CDR2 sequences are KGHSH and LQKENI. This CDR3 has 13 residues. CDR3 nucleotide sequence: TGTGCCAGCTCACCCCGGGACAGACAGCCCCAGCATTTT. It codes for CASSPRDRQPQHF.

The chain couples TRBV5-1 to TRBJ2-5; TRBD1 or TRBD2 may be the D gene (6 bases each). The CDR3 is 16 amino acids. Germline V gene data show CDR1 as SGHRS and CDR2 as YFSETQ. Trimming pared 4 bases from V and 3 bases from J, leaving 19 bases between. CDR3 residues: CASSPGAGHSEETQYF. DNA for the CDR3: TGCGCCAGCAGCCCGGGGGCAGGACATTCGGAAGAGACCCAGTACTTC.

This clonotype was seen a few times. The chain combines TRBV20-1 with TRBJ2-1; 7 bases align to TRBD1. V lost 2 bases to trimming and J lost 14 bases; unmatched junction nucleotides: 12. The CDR3 loop spans 13 amino acids. The germline V gene has CDR1 DFQATT and CDR2 SNEGSKA (reference sequence). In DNA form, the CDR3 reads TGCAGTGCTAGACGGCCGGGGACAGATGTAGAGTTCTTC. Translating gives CSARRPGTDVEFF.

This clonotype occurred a few times. The gene calls are TRBV5-5 and TRBJ2-5; 9 bases agree with TRBD1. Germline CDR1 is SGHKS and CDR2 is YYEKEE (reference sequence). The CDR3 covers 15 residues. With V trimmed by 0 bases and J by 7 bases, 7 bases remained unmatched. CDR3: CASSLAQGAMGTQYF. The DNA for the CDR3 is TGTGCCAGCAGCTTGGCACAGGGGGCAATGGGGACCCAGTACTTC.

There are many counts of this clonotype. The chain uses TRBV24-1 and TRBJ2-5, with D hard to call. Germline CDR1 reads KGHDR; CDR2 reads SFDVKD. The CDR3 consists of 16 residues. V was trimmed by 1 base and J by 5 bases, leaving 16 bases between them. CDR3 DNA: TGTGCCACCAGTGATTTCCCAAGCCCCCATCGGGAGACCCAGTACTTC. This translates into CATSDFPSPHRETQYF.

This clonotype was detected a few times. The rearrangement joins TRBV3-1 to TRBJ2-1; 13 bases line up with TRBD2. Germline CDR1 is LGHDT and CDR2 is YNNKEL (reference sequence). The CDR3 extends over 15 amino acids. The ends lost 4 bases at V and 8 bases at J; junction bases unmatched: 5. The DNA of the CDR3 is TGTGCCAGCAGCCCGGGGACTAGCGGGGTGGATGAGCAGTTCTTC. Its translation is CASSPGTSGVDEQFF.

This clonotype has just a few counts. CDR3 sequence (DNA): TGCGCCAGCAGCTTGGTCACGAGGAACACTGAAGCTTTCTTT. Residues: CASSLVTRNTEAFF. The rearrangement joins TRBV5-1 to TRBJ1-1; D uncertain. The V gene lost 0 bases and the J gene lost 1 base, with 7 bases spanning the gap. CDR1 is SGHRS and CDR2 is YFSETQ in the germline V gene. The CDR3 totals 14 residues.

This clonotype occurred a few times. This sequence joins TRBV5-1 and TRBJ2-5; D possibly corresponds to TRBD1 (5 bases). Germline-derived CDR1 and CDR2 are SGHRS and YFSETQ. This CDR3 contains 14 residues. V gave up 0 bases and J gave up 5 bases, with 11 bases separating them. In nucleotides, the CDR3 is TGCGCCAGCAGCTTGGGGGCAGGGCTGGAGACCCAGTACTTC. Protein product: CASSLGAGLETQYF.

This clonotype was picked up a small number of times. The chain carries TRBV7-8 and TRBJ1-3; D gene uncertain. CDR3 length equals 12 residues. Trimming pared 6 bases from V and 8 bases from J, leaving 11 bases between. Germline values: CDR1 SGHVS, CDR2 FQNEAQ. The CDR3 spells CASSFDRDTIYF. The DNA for the CDR3 is TGTGCCAGCAGTTTCGACCGGGACACCATATATTTT.

The chain couples TRBV5-1 to TRBJ1-3; D might be TRBD1 (5 bases). Trimming left V 5 bases short and J 8 bases short, with 23 bases between. CDR3 length: 16 residues. The germline CDR1 and CDR2 sequences are SGHRS and YFSETQ. The CDR3 region is CASSPLGRPMSDTIYF. The CDR3 region has the DNA TGCGCCAGCAGTCCATTGGGACGCCCTATGTCGGACACCATATATTTT.

The chain combines TRBV6-1 with TRBJ1-5; D gene uncertain. Trimming cost V 7 bases and J 4 bases, with 11 bases left between them. The CDR3 contains 13 residues. The V gene's germline CDR1 is MNHNS and CDR2 SASEGT. CDR3 nucleotide sequence: TGTGCCAGCAAGTTTTGGGGAAATCAGCCCCAGCATTTT. It yields the protein CASKFWGNQPQHF.

The gene calls are TRBV4-2 and TRBJ2-2; D is uncertain. Deletions cut 1 base from V and 6 bases from J, with 6 bases between. The CDR3 spans 13 residues. CDR1 and CDR2 (germline): LGHNA, YNFKEQ. The CDR3 DNA is TGTGCCAGCAGCCAAGGGACGGCCGGGGAGCTGTTTTTT. Encoded protein: CASSQGTAGELFF.

The V and J genes are TRBV28 and TRBJ2-5; 11 bases agree with TRBD1. CDR3 size: 14 residues. J was trimmed by 2 bases and V by 7 bases; bases with no gene match: 3. Per germline, CDR1 MDHEN and CDR2 SYDVKM. The CDR3 loop reads CASTRDRGQETQYF. In nucleotides, the CDR3 is TGTGCCAGCACTCGGGACAGGGGGCAAGAGACCCAGTACTTC.

This rearrangement joins TRBV5-1 to TRBJ2-1; tentatively, D is TRBD2 (5 bases). Trimming shortened V by 4 bases and J by 4 bases, and 12 bases separated the two germline ends. The V gene's germline CDR1 is SGHRS and CDR2 YFSETQ. The CDR3 covers 14 residues. CDR3 residues: CASSPDPGYNEQFF. The DNA for the CDR3 is TGCGCCAGCAGCCCCGACCCGGGATACAATGAGCAGTTCTTC.

This clonotype was seen ten or more times. The rearrangement uses TRBV2 and TRBJ1-2; D call uncertain. The CDR3 length is 14 residues. In germline, CDR1 is SNHLY, CDR2 FYNNEI. V lost 6 bases to trimming and J lost 4 bases, with 15 bases between them. CDR3 in amino acids: CASSLSGVPYGYTF. Written as DNA, the CDR3 is TGTGCCAGCAGCTTATCGGGAGTTCCCTATGGCTACACCTTC.

This chain links TRBV2 with TRBJ2-3; D call uncertain. The CDR3 runs 13 residues. The V gene's germline CDR1 is SNHLY and CDR2 FYNNEI. V dropped 9 bases and J dropped 4 bases, with 14 bases sitting between them. Written as DNA, the CDR3 is TGTGCCAGTATCCTGGGAAGTCCAGATACGCAGTATTTT. It is translated as CASILGSPDTQYF.

This clonotype appeared many times. The chain uses TRBV29-1 and TRBJ2-4; TRBD1 matches at 9 bases. The germline V gene encodes CDR1 SQVTM and CDR2 ANQGSEA. The CDR3 is 16 amino acids. V gave up 6 bases and J gave up 1 base; unmatched junction bases: 10. Written as DNA, the CDR3 is TGCAGCGTAGCAAGACTGACAGGGGGGGCCAAAAACATTCAGTACTTC. Translation: CSVARLTGGAKNIQYF. The full variable domain, completed using reference TRBV29-1 and TRBJ2-4, is SAVISQKPSRDICQRGTSLTIQCQVDSQVTMMFWYRQQPGQSLTLIATANQGSEATYESGFVIDKFPISRPNLTFSTLTVSNMSPEDSSIYLCSVARLTGGAKNIQYFGAGTRLSVL.

The rearrangement joins TRBV5-1 to TRBJ2-3; a weak D match, TRBD2 (6 bases). From germline, CDR1 is SGHRS and CDR2 YFSETQ. Trimming cost V 4 bases and J 0 bases, with 12 bases left between them. The CDR3 sequence is 15 residues long. The CDR3 coding sequence is TGCGCCAGCAGCCCGGGGGTTCCTAGCACAGATACGCAGTATTTT. It specifies CASSPGVPSTDTQYF. The entire variable domain, with the rest obtained from reference TRBV5-1 and TRBJ2-3, is as follows: KAGVTQTPRYLIKTRGQQVTLSCSPISGHRSVSWYQQTPGQGLQFLFEYFSETQRNKGNFPGRFSGRQFSNSRSEMNVSTLELGDSALYLCASSPGVPSTDTQYFGPGTRLTVL.

The V and J genes are TRBV5-1 and TRBJ2-3, with 9 bases that match TRBD2. This CDR3 is built from 16 residues. Germline lookup yields CDR1 SGHRS and CDR2 YFSETQ. V was clipped by 0 bases and J by 1 base; unmatched bases: 3. CDR3 residues: CASSLGAGGGTDTQYF. Here the CDR3 DNA reads TGCGCCAGCAGCTTGGGCGCGGGGGGGGGCACAGATACGCAGTATTTT.